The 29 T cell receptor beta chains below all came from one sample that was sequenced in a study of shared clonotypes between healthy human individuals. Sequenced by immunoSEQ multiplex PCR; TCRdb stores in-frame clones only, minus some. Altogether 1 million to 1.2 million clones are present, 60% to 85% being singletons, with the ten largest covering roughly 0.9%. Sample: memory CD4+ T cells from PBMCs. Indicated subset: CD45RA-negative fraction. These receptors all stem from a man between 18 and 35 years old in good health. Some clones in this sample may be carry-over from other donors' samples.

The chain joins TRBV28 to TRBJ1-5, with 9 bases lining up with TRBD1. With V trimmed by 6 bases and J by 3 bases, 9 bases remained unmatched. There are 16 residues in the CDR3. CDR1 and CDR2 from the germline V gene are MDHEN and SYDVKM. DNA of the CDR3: TGTGCCAGCAGCAAGTCACAGGGGGCCCTCAATCAGCCCCAGCATTTT. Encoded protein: CASSKSQGALNQPQHF.

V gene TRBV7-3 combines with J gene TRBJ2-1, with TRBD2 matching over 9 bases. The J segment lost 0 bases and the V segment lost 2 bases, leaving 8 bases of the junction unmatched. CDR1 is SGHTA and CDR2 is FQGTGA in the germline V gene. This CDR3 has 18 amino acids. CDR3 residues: CASSLAGGIPSSYNEQFF. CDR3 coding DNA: TGTGCCAGCAGCTTAGCGGGAGGGATCCCGAGCTCCTACAATGAGCAGTTCTTC.

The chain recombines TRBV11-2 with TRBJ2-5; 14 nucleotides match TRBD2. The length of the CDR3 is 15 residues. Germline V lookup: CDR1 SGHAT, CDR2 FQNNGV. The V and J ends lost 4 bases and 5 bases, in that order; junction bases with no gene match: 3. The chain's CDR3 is CASSSTSGRAETQYF. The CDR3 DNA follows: TGTGCCAGCAGCTCGACTAGCGGGAGGGCGGAGACCCAGTACTTC.

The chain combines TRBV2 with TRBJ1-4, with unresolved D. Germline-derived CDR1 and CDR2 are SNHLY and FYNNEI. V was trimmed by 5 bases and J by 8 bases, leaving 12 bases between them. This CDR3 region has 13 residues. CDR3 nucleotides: TGTGCCAGCAGTCGGCCGCGGAACGAAAAACTGTTTTTT. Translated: CASSRPRNEKLFF.

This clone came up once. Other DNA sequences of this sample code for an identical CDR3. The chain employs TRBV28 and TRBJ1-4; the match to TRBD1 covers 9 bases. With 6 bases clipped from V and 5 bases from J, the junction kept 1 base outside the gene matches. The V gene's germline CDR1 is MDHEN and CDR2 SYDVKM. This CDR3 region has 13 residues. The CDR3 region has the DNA TGTGCCAGCAGGGGGACAGGGAATGAAAAACTGTTTTTT. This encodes CASRGTGNEKLFF.

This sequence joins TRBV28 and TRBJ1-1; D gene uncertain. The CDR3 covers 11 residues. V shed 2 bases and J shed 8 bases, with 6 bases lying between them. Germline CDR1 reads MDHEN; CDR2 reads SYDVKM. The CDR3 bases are TGTGCCAGCAGTTTAATGGGGGAAGCTTTCTTT. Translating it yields CASSLMGEAFF.

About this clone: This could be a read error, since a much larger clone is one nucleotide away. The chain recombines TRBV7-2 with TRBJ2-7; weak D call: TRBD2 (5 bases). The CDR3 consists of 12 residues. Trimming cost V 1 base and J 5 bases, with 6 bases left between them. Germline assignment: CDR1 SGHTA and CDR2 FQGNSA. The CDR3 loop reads CASSLGENEQYF. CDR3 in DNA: TGTGCCAGCAGCTTAGGGGAGAACGAGCAGTACTTC. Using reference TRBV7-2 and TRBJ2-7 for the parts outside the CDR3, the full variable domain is GAGVSQSPSNKVTEKGKDVELRCDPISGHTALYWYRQSLGQGLEFLIYFQGNSAPDKSGLPSDRFSAERTGGSVSTLTIQRTQQEDSAVYLCASSLGENEQYFGPGTRLTVT.

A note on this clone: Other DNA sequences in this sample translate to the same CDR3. CDR3 loop: CAISAEGRTDTQYF. The CDR3 DNA is TGTGCCATCAGTGCAGAGGGGAGGACAGATACGCAGTATTTT. This sequence joins TRBV10-3 and TRBJ2-3; perhaps TRBD2 as D (6 bases). The CDR3 is 14 residues long. Trimming took 4 bases from V and 3 from J, leaving 11 bases between them. Germline CDR1 is ENHRY and CDR2 is SYGVKD.

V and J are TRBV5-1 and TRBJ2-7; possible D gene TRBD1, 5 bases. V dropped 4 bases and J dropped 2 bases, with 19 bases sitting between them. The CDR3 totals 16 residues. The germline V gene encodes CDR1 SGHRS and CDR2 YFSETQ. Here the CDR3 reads CASSMGSQGSPYEQYF. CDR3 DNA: TGCGCCAGCAGCATGGGCTCCCAGGGTTCGCCCTACGAGCAGTACTTC.

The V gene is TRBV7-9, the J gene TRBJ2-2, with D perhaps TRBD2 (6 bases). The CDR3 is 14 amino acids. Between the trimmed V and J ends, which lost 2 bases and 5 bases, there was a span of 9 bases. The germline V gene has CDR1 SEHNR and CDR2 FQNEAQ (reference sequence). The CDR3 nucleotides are TGTGCCAGCAGCTTACGGGGGAGGACCGGGGAGCTGTTTTTT. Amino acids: CASSLRGRTGELFF.

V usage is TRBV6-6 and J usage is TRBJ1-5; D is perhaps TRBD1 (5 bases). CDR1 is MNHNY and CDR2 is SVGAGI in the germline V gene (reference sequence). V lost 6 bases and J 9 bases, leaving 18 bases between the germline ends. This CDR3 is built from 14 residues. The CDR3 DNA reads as TGTGCCAGCAGAAAGCAGGGAGAGGGTCTGCCCCAGCATTTT. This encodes CASRKQGEGLPQHF.

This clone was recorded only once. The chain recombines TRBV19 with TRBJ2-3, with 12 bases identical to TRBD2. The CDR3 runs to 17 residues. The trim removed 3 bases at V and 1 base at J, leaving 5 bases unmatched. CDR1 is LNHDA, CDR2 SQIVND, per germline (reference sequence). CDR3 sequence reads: CASSIIGLAGRTDTQYF. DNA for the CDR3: TGTGCCAGTAGTATCATTGGACTAGCGGGGCGCACAGATACGCAGTATTTT.

The CDR3 DNA follows: TGTGCCAGCAGCTCCGCGACTAGCGGGAGGTACGACGAGCAGTACTTC. Its protein is CASSSATSGRYDEQYF. V usage is TRBV7-3 and J usage is TRBJ2-7, with 13 bases lining up with TRBD2. V was clipped by 4 bases and J by 5 bases; unmatched bases: 8. The CDR3 is 16 residues long. Looked up from germline, CDR1 is SGHTA and CDR2 is FQGTGA.

The CDR3 region is CASSAGKNTEAFF. CDR3 sequence (DNA): TGTGCCAGCAGCGCAGGGAAGAACACTGAAGCTTTCTTT. J is TRBJ1-1 and V is TRBV6-6; maybe TRBD1 (5 bases). CDR1 MNHNY and CDR2 SVGAGI come from the germline V gene (reference sequence). V was clipped by 6 bases and J by 1 base, with 9 bases between them. The CDR3 has 13 residues.

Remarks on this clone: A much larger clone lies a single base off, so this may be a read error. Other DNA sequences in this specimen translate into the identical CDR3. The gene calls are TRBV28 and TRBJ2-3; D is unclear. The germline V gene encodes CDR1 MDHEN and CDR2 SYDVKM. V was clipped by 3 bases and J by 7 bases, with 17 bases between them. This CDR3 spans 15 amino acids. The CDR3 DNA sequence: TGTGCCAGCAGTTTTACTGCCCAAGTCCGCAATACGCAGTATTTT. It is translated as CASSFTAQVRNTQYF.

CDR3 in amino acids: CASSSRFFGTGVEKLFF. The CDR3 DNA follows: TGTGCCAGCAGCTCCCGGTTTTTTGGGACAGGGGTTGAAAAACTGTTTTTT. This chain connects TRBV5-4 to TRBJ1-4; 10 nucleotides align to TRBD1. The CDR3 contains 17 residues. Germline assignment: CDR1 SGHNT and CDR2 YYREEE (reference sequence). The junction had 12 bases not matched to a gene; V was cut back by 3 bases and J by 7 bases.

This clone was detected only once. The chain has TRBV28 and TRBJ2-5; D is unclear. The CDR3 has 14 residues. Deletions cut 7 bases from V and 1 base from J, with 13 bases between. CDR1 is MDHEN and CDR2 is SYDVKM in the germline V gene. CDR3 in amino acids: CASNGPKGQETQYF. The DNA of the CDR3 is TGTGCCAGCAATGGGCCGAAGGGCCAAGAGACCCAGTACTTC.

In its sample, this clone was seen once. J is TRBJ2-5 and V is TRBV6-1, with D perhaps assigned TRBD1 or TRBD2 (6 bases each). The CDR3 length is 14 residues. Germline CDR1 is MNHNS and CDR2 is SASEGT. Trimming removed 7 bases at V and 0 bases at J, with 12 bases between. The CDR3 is CASKGGFYQETQYF. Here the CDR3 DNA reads TGTGCCAGCAAGGGGGGTTTCTACCAAGAGACCCAGTACTTC.

The CDR3 coding sequence is TGCGCCAGCAGCCCGGCAAGTCACTACGAGCAGTACTTC. Its protein product is CASSPASHYEQYF. The rearrangement links TRBV5-1 to TRBJ2-7, with D unclear. This CDR3 contains 13 residues. Trimming cost V 4 bases and J 3 bases, with 11 bases left between them. Germline loops: CDR1 SGHRS, CDR2 YFSETQ.

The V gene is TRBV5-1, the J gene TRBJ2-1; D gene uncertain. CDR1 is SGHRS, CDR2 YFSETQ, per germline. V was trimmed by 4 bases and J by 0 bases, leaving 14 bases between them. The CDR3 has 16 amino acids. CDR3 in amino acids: CASSTAIPSSYNEQFF. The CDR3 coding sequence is TGCGCCAGCAGCACAGCCATACCGAGCTCCTACAATGAGCAGTTCTTC.

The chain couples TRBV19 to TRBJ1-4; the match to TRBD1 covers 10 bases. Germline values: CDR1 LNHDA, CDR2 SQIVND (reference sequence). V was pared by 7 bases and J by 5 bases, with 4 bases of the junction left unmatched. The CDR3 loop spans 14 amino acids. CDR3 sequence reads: CASNPGQGNEKLFF. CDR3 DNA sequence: TGTGCCAGTAACCCGGGACAGGGGAATGAAAAACTGTTTTTT.

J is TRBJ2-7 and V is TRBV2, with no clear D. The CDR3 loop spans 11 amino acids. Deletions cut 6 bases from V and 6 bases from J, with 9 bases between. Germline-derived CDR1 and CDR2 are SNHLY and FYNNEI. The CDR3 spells CASSRLSEQYF. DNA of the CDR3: TGTGCCAGCAGCCGGCTTTCCGAGCAGTACTTC.

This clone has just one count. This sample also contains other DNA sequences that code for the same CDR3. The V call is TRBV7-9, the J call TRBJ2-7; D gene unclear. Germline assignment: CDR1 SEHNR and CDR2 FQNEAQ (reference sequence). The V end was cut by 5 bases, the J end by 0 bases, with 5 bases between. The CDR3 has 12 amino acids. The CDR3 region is CASSPSSYEQYF. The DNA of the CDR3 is TGTGCCAGCAGCCCGTCCTCCTACGAGCAGTACTTC.

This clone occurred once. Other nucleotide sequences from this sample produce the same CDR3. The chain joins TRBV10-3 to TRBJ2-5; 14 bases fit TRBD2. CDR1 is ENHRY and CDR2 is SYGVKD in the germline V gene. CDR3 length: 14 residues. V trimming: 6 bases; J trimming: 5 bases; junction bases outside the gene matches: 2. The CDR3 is CAISGLAGGETQYF. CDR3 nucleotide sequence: TGTGCCATCAGCGGACTAGCGGGAGGTGAGACCCAGTACTTC.

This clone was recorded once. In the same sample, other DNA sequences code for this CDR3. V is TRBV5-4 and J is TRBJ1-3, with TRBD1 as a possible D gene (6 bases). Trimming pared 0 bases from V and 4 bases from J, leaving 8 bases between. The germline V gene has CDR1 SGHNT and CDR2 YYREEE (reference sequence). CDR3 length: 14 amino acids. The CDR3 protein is CASSLDRVGNTIYF. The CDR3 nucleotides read TGTGCCAGCAGCTTGGACAGGGTCGGAAACACCATATATTTT. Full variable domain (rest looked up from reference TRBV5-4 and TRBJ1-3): ETGVTQSPTHLIKTRGQQVTLRCSSQSGHNTVSWYQQALGQGPQFIFQYYREEENGRGNFPPRFSGLQFPNYSSELNVNALELDDSALYLCASSLDRVGNTIYFGEGSWLTVV.

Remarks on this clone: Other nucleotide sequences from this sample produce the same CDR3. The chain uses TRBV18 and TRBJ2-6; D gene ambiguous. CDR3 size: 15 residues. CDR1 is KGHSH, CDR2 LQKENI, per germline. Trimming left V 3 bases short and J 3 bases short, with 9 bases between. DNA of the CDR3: TGTGCCAGCTCACCGGGATTGGGTGGGGCCAACGTCCTGACTTTC. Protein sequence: CASSPGLGGANVLTF.

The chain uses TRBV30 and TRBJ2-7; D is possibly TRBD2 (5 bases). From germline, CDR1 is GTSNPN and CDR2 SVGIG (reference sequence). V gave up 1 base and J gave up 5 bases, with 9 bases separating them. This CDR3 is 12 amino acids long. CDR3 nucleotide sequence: TGTGCCTGGAGTGCGGGCGGGCACGAGCAGTACTTC. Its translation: CAWSAGGHEQYF.

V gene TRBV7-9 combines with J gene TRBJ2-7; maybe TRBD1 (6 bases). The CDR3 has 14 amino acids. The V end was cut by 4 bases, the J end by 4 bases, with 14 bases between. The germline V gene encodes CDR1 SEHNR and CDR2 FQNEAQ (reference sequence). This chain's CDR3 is CASSYSGQGYEQYF. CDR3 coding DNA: TGTGCCAGCAGCTACTCGGGGCAGGGGTACGAGCAGTACTTC.

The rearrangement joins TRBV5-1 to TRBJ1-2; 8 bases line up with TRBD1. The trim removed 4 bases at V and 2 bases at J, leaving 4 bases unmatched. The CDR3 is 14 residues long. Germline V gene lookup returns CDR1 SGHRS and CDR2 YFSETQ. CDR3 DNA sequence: TGCGCCAGCAGCCCGGACAGGGTAAACTATGGCTACACCTTC. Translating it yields CASSPDRVNYGYTF.